This T cell receptor beta chain was captured by sequencing in a study of blood T cell repertoires in COVID-19. As for the study in general: The cDNA or gDNA used as material had been derived from T cells, B-cell-depleted T cells, or PBMCs.

In the authors' workflow: Amplification of reference gene primers provided the estimated nucleated cell counts. Data came from immunoSEQ multiplex PCR; TCRdb stores just in-frame clones and leaves some out. The DNA was the basis for D and trimming; V, J and clone size are from that table. The data show 35,000 to 50,000 clones, roughly 74% seen once. The CDR3 is made up of 12 amino acids. Germline CDR1 MDHEN, CDR2 SYDVKM. The germline V and J ends were trimmed by 8 bases and 2 bases, with 9 bases remaining between them. The sample holds a few counts of this clone. Material for sequencing was peripheral blood. The receptor was derived from a man of 80 years or more with acute or convalescent COVID-19. The chain joins TRBV28 to TRBJ1-2; D is perhaps TRBD1 (5 bases). The CDR3 DNA reads as TGTGCCAGCCGTCGGGGGAACTATGGCTACACCTTC. Residues: CASRRGNYGYTF.